This T cell receptor (beta chain) was captured in a study of yellow fever vaccine responses in identical twins. Germline CDR1 reads LGHNA; CDR2 reads YNFKEQ. CDR3 length equals 14 residues. The ends were cut back, 0 bases at V and 3 bases at J, with 9 bases in the middle. Notes on the study in general: The T cell response to vaccination in identical twins was reportedly partly convergent and partly personalized.

TCRdb redid the calling of the RT-PCR reads with MiXCR, one entry per CDR3 protein. The sample holds under 2,500 distinct CDR3 sequences, approximately 82% seen once. For this clonotype: The antigen is undetermined.

This clonotype was sampled from a female donor who received the yellow fever vaccine. The chain carries TRBV4-2 and TRBJ2-7, with D maybe TRBD2 (5 bases). The sequenced sample was T cells from blood (PBMCs), unsorted or a sorted subset (not recorded which), obtained before or after yellow fever vaccination (not recorded which). The CDR3 reads CASSQDPAVYEQYF. The CDR3, as DNA: TGTGCCAGCAGCCAAGATCCAGCGGTCTACGAGCAGTACTTC.